This T cell receptor beta chain was retrieved from a study of shared clonotypes between healthy human individuals. Points from the study as a whole: Clonotype sharing among donors likely depends on sequencing depth.

Sequenced by immunoSEQ multiplex PCR; TCRdb stores in-frame clones only, minus some. The table has 2 million to 2.5 million clones, roughly 93% seen once. Germline V gene lookup returns CDR1 SGDLS and CDR2 YYNGEE. The germline V and J ends were trimmed by 0 bases and 5 bases, with 11 bases remaining between them. The CDR3 runs 14 residues. As regards this clone: Its antigen is still unknown.

The sequence came from a man aged 18 to 29 in good health. Some clones in this sample may be carry-over from other donors' samples. The sample consisted of naive CD4+ T cells from PBMCs. As for subset: CD45RA+ positively selected. This sequence joins TRBV9 and TRBJ2-5; no definite D call. CDR3 bases: TGTGCCAGCAGCGTAGGTATTAGGGTGGAGACCCAGTACTTC. It encodes CASSVGIRVETQYF.